This passage covers 8 T cell receptor beta chains from one sample sequenced in a study of cytomegalovirus exposure and HLA in healthy donors. PCR primers comprised 60 Vbeta and 13 Jbeta primers. Sequencing used immunoSEQ multiplex PCR; TCRdb keeps in-frame clones, though not all of them. The sample includes 150,000 to 200,000 clones, roughly 76% of them seen just once. Sequencing was done on a sample of PBMCs. The receptors stem from a woman aged 45 to 65 in good health and CMV-seronegative.

The chain carries TRBV5-4 and TRBJ2-5; 14 nucleotides align to TRBD2. The CDR3 runs to 18 residues. CDR1 is SGHNT and CDR2 is YYREEE in the germline V gene (reference sequence). V lost 2 bases and J lost 4; bases outside the gene matches: 10. DNA for the CDR3: TGTGCCAGCAGCTTAAACCCGGGACTAGCGGGGGCCCGAGAGACCCAGTACTTC. It yields the protein CASSLNPGLAGARETQYF.

The V and J genes are TRBV4-3 and TRBJ2-2; tentative D call: TRBD1 (6 bases). Germline-derived CDR1 and CDR2 are LGHNA and YSLEER. Trimming pared 0 bases from V and 1 base from J, leaving 9 bases between. CDR3 length: 16 residues. The CDR3 here is CASSQEVGQNTGELFF. CDR3 DNA sequence: TGCGCCAGCAGCCAAGAGGTGGGACAGAACACCGGGGAGCTGTTTTTT.

Written as DNA, the CDR3 is TGTGCCAGCAGTAGGGGCACGAACACTGAAGCTTTCTTT. Amino acid sequence: CASSRGTNTEAFF. V gene TRBV6-5 combines with J gene TRBJ1-1, with a possible D match to TRBD1 (5 bases). Per the germline V gene, CDR1 is MNHEY and CDR2 is SVGAGI. The CDR3 covers 13 residues. V was pared by 5 bases and J by 1 base, with 8 bases between.

J is TRBJ1-2 and V is TRBV7-9; weak D call: TRBD1 (5 bases). The CDR3 is 14 residues long. V was clipped by 5 bases and J by 3 bases, with 13 bases between them. Germline-derived CDR1 and CDR2 are SEHNR and FQNEAQ (reference sequence). CDR3 coding DNA: TGTGCCAGCAGCGGGCAGGGTTTGGACTATGGCTACACCTTC. This sequence encodes CASSGQGLDYGYTF.

A few counts support this clone. V and J are TRBV11-2 and TRBJ1-2; TRBD1 might be the D (6 bases). The V and J ends lost 7 bases and 8 bases respectively, with 17 bases between them. The CDR3 spans 13 residues. CDR1 and CDR2 from the germline V gene are SGHAT and FQNNGV. The chain's CDR3 is CASTNRAVEGYTF. DNA of the CDR3: TGTGCCAGCACGAACAGGGCCGTGGAAGGCTACACCTTC.

This clone came up a few times. The chain joins TRBV19 to TRBJ1-5; D possibly corresponds to TRBD1 (5 bases). Germline V gene data show CDR1 as LNHDA and CDR2 as SQIVND (reference sequence). Trimming left V 5 bases short and J 6 bases short, with 11 bases between. The CDR3 contains 13 residues. CDR3 region: CASSAQGGQPQHF. CDR3 nucleotide sequence: TGTGCCAGTAGTGCGCAGGGCGGTCAGCCCCAGCATTTT.

V usage is TRBV9 and J usage is TRBJ2-5, with D hard to call. Germline loops: CDR1 SGDLS, CDR2 YYNGEE. This CDR3 comprises 14 residues. The V and J ends lost 0 bases and 4 bases respectively, with 10 bases between them. CDR3 in DNA: TGTGCCAGCAGCGTAGGGTACTTCGTAGAGACCCAGTACTTC. It codes for CASSVGYFVETQYF.

The chain recombines TRBV11-2 with TRBJ2-1, with 9 bases matching TRBD2. CDR1 is SGHAT, CDR2 FQNNGV, per germline. The V gene end was trimmed by 5 bases and the J gene end by 3 bases; junction bases not matched to a gene: 8. The CDR3 sequence is 16 residues long. CDR3 amino acids: CASSPDPAGGYNEQFF. CDR3 bases: TGTGCCAGCAGCCCCGACCCAGCGGGAGGCTACAATGAGCAGTTCTTC. Full variable domain (missing parts from reference TRBV11-2 and TRBJ2-1): EAGVAQSPRYKIIEKRQSVAFWCNPISGHATLYWYQQILGQGPKLLIQFQNNGVVDDSQLPKDRFSAERLKGVDSTLKIQPAKLEDSAVYLCASSPDPAGGYNEQFFGPGTRLTVL.